The rows below give T cell receptor beta chains drawn from one sample of a study of blood T cell repertoires in COVID-19. Assay: immunoSEQ multiplex PCR; the TCRdb copy retains only in-frame clones and omits some. In the table there are about 75,000 clones, 85% to 90% of which are singletons. Sequenced: peripheral blood. The receptors come from a human donor in a cohort sampled during active COVID-19. The CDR3 runs from the conserved cysteine through the conserved F or W. A D gene is named only where the DNA matches it firmly. For some rows the clone size is stated as once, few or many, or as a class when expanded; others skip it.

j_gene	abundance	d_gene	v_gene	CDR3aa	CDR3nt
TRBJ1-1	.	.	TRBV7-3	CASSLMGRNTEAFF	TGTGCCAGCAGCTTAATGGGGAGGAACACTGAAGCTTTCTTT
TRBJ2-7	.	.	TRBV7-8	CASSLSRGSEQYF	TGTGCCAGCAGCTTATCCCGGGGAAGCGAGCAGTACTTC
TRBJ2-1	.	TRBD2	TRBV7-2	CASSPGGLSGMGEQFF	TGTGCCAGCAGCCCAGGCGGACTTAGCGGGATGGGTGAGCAGTTCTTC
TRBJ2-5	.	TRBD1	TRBV6-5	CASKQGGESEETQYF	TGTGCCAGCAAACAAGGGGGCGAGTCGGAGGAGACCCAGTACTTC
TRBJ2-1	.	TRBD1	TRBV11-3	CASSATGTGPNEQFF	TGTGCCAGCAGCGCTACCGGGACAGGGCCCAATGAGCAGTTCTTC
TRBJ1-6	.	.	TRBV30	CAWSVPGNSPLHF	TGTGCCTGGAGTGTACCCGGGAATTCACCCCTCCACTTT
TRBJ1-5	.	TRBD1	TRBV19	CASISTGGSTHQPQHF	TGTGCCAGTATCTCTACAGGGGGCAGTACCCATCAGCCCCAGCATTTT
TRBJ1-5	few	.	TRBV12-3/TRBV12-4	CASTDGGRQPQHF	TGTGCCAGCACCGATGGAGGGAGACAGCCCCAGCATTTT
TRBJ1-6	.	.	TRBV7-9	CASSLTADSPLHF	TGTGCCAGCAGCTTAACTGCGGATTCACCCCTCCACTTT
TRBJ2-1	.	TRBD2	TRBV4-2	CASSQEIAGVENEQFF	TGTGCCAGCAGCCAGGAAATAGCGGGAGTGGAGAATGAGCAGTTCTTC
TRBJ2-3	.	TRBD1	TRBV19	CASRRTGGTDTQYF	TGTGCCAGTAGGCGGACAGGGGGCACAGATACGCAGTATTTT
TRBJ2-7	.	.	TRBV5-6	CASSLAGPPGYEQYF	TGTGCCAGCAGCTTGGCTGGGCCCCCGGGATACGAGCAGTACTTC
TRBJ2-7	.	TRBD1	TRBV7-2	CASSPGQLLEQYF	TGTGCCAGCAGCCCGGGACAGCTTCTCGAGCAGTACTTC
TRBJ2-5	.	.	TRBV7-8	CASSLLGQLQETQYF	TGTGCCAGCAGCTTACTAGGTCAGCTCCAAGAGACCCAGTACTTC
TRBJ1-4	.	.	TRBV6-2/TRBV6-3	CASSPPSSRGSEKLFF	TGTGCCAGCAGTCCACCCTCCTCTCGGGGAAGTGAAAAACTGTTTTTT
TRBJ2-7	.	TRBD2	TRBV29-1	CSAKGISTSGWAVDEQYF	TGCAGCGCTAAAGGGATAAGCACTAGCGGGTGGGCTGTGGACGAGCAGTACTTC
TRBJ1-5	.	.	TRBV28	CASSLLYQPQHF	TGTGCCAGCAGTCTCTTATATCAGCCCCAGCATTTT
TRBJ2-6	.	TRBD2	TRBV9	CASSASGATGANVLTF	TGTGCCAGCAGTGCTAGCGGAGCGACTGGGGCCAACGTCCTGACTTTC